Listed here are 4 T cell receptor gamma chains from one sample, sequenced in a study of gamma delta lymphoproliferative disorders and STAT genes (dated by TCRdb to the late 2010s). Receptors were amplified or captured by multiplex PCR. Instrument on record: Illumina MiSeq. TCRdb called clones afresh from the public reads with CATT; identical DNA rows were later merged. The sample yields about 840 gamma-chain clones; 25% to 30% were counted once. The top ten constitute approximately 44% of the sample. TCR sequencing was performed on genomic DNA from peripheral blood mononuclear cells isolated from patients and controls. The sequenced material came from blood. Receptors originate from a human donor in good health.

This clone counts as medium-sized. V is TRGV4 and J is TRGJ1 or TRGJ2. Here the J gene came from matching the DNA to germline, since TCRdb omits it. The germline CDR1 and CDR2 sequences are EGSTGY and YDSYTSSV. Trimming removed 6 bases from V and 3 bases from J; junction bases left unmatched: 11. There are 14 residues in the CDR3. Here the CDR3 DNA reads TGTGCCACCTGGTCCATCGAGCCTTATTATAAGAAACTCTTT. Protein: CATWSIEPYYKKLF.

This clone ranks as large. This chain joins TRGV5 and TRGJ1 or TRGJ2. TCRdb lists no J gene, so it was determined here by aligning the DNA to germline. This CDR3 region has 15 residues. Unmatched junction bases numbered 5, after V lost 0 bases and J lost 0 bases. Germline assignment: CDR1 VINAFY and CDR2 YDVSNSKD. The CDR3 loop is CATWDRPLNYYKKLF. The CDR3 region has the DNA TGTGCCACCTGGGACAGGCCCCTGAATTATTATAAGAAACTCTTT.

This clone is categorized as large. Other DNA sequences in the sample encode the same CDR3. The chain employs TRGV4 and TRGJP1. TCRdb gives no J gene; it was assigned here by matching the DNA to germline. CDR1 and CDR2 (germline): EGSTGY, YDSYTSSV. With 5 bases clipped from V and 0 bases from J, the junction kept 6 bases outside the gene matches. The CDR3 has 15 amino acids. The CDR3 loop is CATWGPYTTGWFKIF. CDR3 sequence (DNA): TGTGCCACCTGGGGCCCCTATACCACTGGTTGGTTCAAGATATTT.

The V and J genes are TRGV4 and TRGJ1 or TRGJ2. The J gene is not listed in TCRdb, so it was assigned here from a DNA match to germline. J was trimmed by 4 bases and V by 6 bases; bases with no gene match: 6. This CDR3 is 12 amino acids long. The germline V gene has CDR1 EGSTGY and CDR2 YDSYTSSV. The CDR3: CATWIRYYKKLF. The CDR3 DNA reads TGTGCCACCTGGATACGATATTATAAGAAACTCTTT.